This T cell receptor beta chain was recovered during a study of blood T cell repertoires in COVID-19. Study-level information: Italy, Spain and the United States were the sources of the convalescent and acute COVID-19 samples.

Per germline, CDR1 MNHEY and CDR2 SVGEGT. The CDR3 length is 16 residues. V trimming: 5 bases; J trimming: 2 bases; junction bases outside the gene matches: 11. In the original workflow: Amplification of reference gene primers was used by the study to estimate nucleated cell counts. Assay: immunoSEQ multiplex PCR; the TCRdb copy retains only in-frame clones and omits some. The V and J calls and clone size come from that table; D and trimming were worked out from the DNA. The sample lists about 52,000 clones; about 90% were seen once. The material sequenced was peripheral blood. The receptor was derived from a human donor with active COVID-19. The donor label of this sample is uncertain. V gene TRBV6-2 or TRBV6-3 combines with J gene TRBJ2-5, with 7 positions matching TRBD2. The DNA for the CDR3 is TGTGCCAGCAGTAGACGAACAATAGCGGGTCAAGAGACCCAGTACTTC. Translated, it gives CASSRRTIAGQETQYF.